The 28 T cell receptor beta chains presented below share a single source sample, sequenced in a study of regulatory T cells in long-lasting Graves disease. Time point given: persistent/refractory GD, antithyroid drugs over 5 years with positive TRAb. From RNA extracted from PBMCs, the TCR library was made. Building the TCR beta libraries relied on iRepertoire HTBI primers, and CDR3 regions underwent Arm-PCR. TCRdb re-analysed the multiplex PCR reads in MiXCR, keeping a single row per CDR3 protein. The sample consists of about 430,000 distinct CDR3 sequences, roughly a fifth of them appearing once. This specimen was peripheral blood mononuclear cells (PBMCs), taken when the disease was refractory, from a patient treated with antithyroid drugs. All receptors come from a female donor with Graves disease.

CDR3 residues: CATSDPAGTSGRRNTGELFF. DNA of the CDR3: TGTGCCACCAGTGATCCGGCCGGGACTAGCGGGAGGCGGAACACCGGGGAGCTGTTTTTT. The rearrangement uses TRBV24-1 and TRBJ2-2; 15 bases are shared with TRBD2. Germline CDR1 reads KGHDR; CDR2 reads SFDVKD. The CDR3 consists of 20 residues. With 3 bases clipped from V and 1 base from J, the junction kept 8 bases outside the gene matches.

This clonotype has more than one count but fewer than ten. Here the CDR3 DNA reads TGTGCCAGCAGCTACCCTTCCCAGGTCCAAGAGACCCAGTACTTC. It codes for CASSYPSQVQETQYF. The rearrangement links TRBV5-4 to TRBJ2-5, with D unclear. The germline V gene has CDR1 SGHNT and CDR2 YYREEE (reference sequence). Trimming shortened V by 3 bases and J by 1 base, and 13 bases separated the two germline ends. The CDR3 is 15 amino acids.

This clonotype was seen at least ten times. This chain uses TRBV2 with TRBJ1-1; a possible D gene is TRBD1 (6 bases). Between the trimmed V and J ends, which lost 5 bases and 3 bases, there was a span of 13 bases. The CDR3 runs 14 residues. Germline V lookup: CDR1 SNHLY, CDR2 FYNNEI. For the CDR3, the DNA is TGTGCCAGCAGTCAAGGGGGAGGGGACACTGAAGCTTTCTTT. Its translation: CASSQGGGDTEAFF.

With respect to this clonotype: A far larger clone is one nucleotide away, so this likely arose from a read error. J is TRBJ2-7 and V is TRBV11-2; 7 positions agree with TRBD2. J was trimmed by 5 bases and V by 5 bases; bases with no gene match: 12. This CDR3 region has 15 residues. Germline V CDR1 and CDR2: SGHAT, FQNNGV. CDR3 sequence reads: CASSRDYSDWDEQYF. The CDR3 DNA follows: TGTGCCAGCAGCCGGGACTACTCGGACTGGGACGAGCAGTACTTC. Drawing the rest from reference TRBV11-2 and TRBJ2-7, the complete variable domain is EAGVAQSPRYKIIEKRQSVAFWCNPISGHATLYWYQQILGQGPKLLIQFQNNGVVDDSQLPKDRFSAERLKGVDSTLKIQPAKLEDSAVYLCASSRDYSDWDEQYFGPGTRLTVT.

As concerns this clonotype: A junction end diverges from the germline sequence, so it may reflect a read error. The chain carries TRBV3-1 and TRBJ2-7, with 7 bases matching TRBD2. This CDR3 region has 14 residues. The germline gives CDR1 LGHDT, CDR2 YNNKEL (reference sequence). The chain's CDR3 is CASSQVGGSYERYF. CDR3 nucleotide sequence: TGTGCCAGCAGCCAAGTGGGAGGGTCCTACGAGCGGTACTTC.

In its sample, this clonotype was seen once. This chain uses TRBV30 with TRBJ1-3, with D possibly matching TRBD1 (5 bases). CDR1 GTSNPN and CDR2 SVGIG come from the germline V gene (reference sequence). The CDR3 runs to 16 residues. Trimming pared 2 bases from V and 1 base from J, leaving 15 bases between. The CDR3 coding sequence is TGTGCCTGGAGTATCGGGGGGATAGGTTCTGGAAACACCATATATTTT. As protein: CAWSIGGIGSGNTIYF.

This clonotype was observed a few times. The gene calls are TRBV19 and TRBJ2-7, with D tentatively TRBD2 (7 bases). Germline CDR1 and CDR2: LNHDA and SQIVND (reference sequence). This CDR3 is built from 15 residues. The V gene lost 5 bases and the J gene lost 2 bases, with 16 bases spanning the gap. The CDR3 loop is CASSDGLGGTYEQYF. The CDR3 DNA is TGTGCCAGTAGTGACGGACTAGGGGGGACCTACGAGCAGTACTTC.

This clonotype appeared a few times. The rearrangement links TRBV2 to TRBJ1-5; D is unresolved. V was clipped by 0 bases and J by 3 bases, with 3 bases between them. The CDR3 extends over 13 amino acids. CDR1 SNHLY and CDR2 FYNNEI come from the germline V gene. The CDR3 here is CASSEAPNQPQHF. CDR3 bases: TGTGCCAGCAGTGAAGCCCCCAATCAGCCCCAGCATTTT.

This clonotype was counted ten times or more. This chain uses TRBV10-3 with TRBJ1-1; 7 nucleotides agree with TRBD1. This CDR3 has 15 amino acids. Germline-derived CDR1 and CDR2 are ENHRY and SYGVKD. With 2 bases clipped from V and 3 bases from J, the junction kept 6 bases outside the gene matches. CDR3 nucleotides: TGTGCCATCAGTGAGAGACAGGGCATCGACACTGAAGCTTTCTTT. Translating it yields CAISERQGIDTEAFF.

This clonotype was seen many times. J is TRBJ2-7 and V is TRBV28; weak D call: TRBD2 (5 bases). Trimming stripped 6 bases from V and 5 bases from J, with 17 bases between. In germline, CDR1 is MDHEN, CDR2 SYDVKM. CDR3 size: 14 residues. The CDR3 DNA sequence: TGTGCCAGCAGCTCCCCCCGAGGGTCCAACGAGCAGTACTTC. It specifies CASSSPRGSNEQYF.

This clonotype was detected many times. The chain employs TRBV20-1 and TRBJ1-1, with D possibly being TRBD1 (5 bases). V was cut by 6 bases and J by 4 bases, with 15 bases left in between. The CDR3 is made up of 13 amino acids. Germline CDR1 and CDR2: DFQATT and SNEGSKA (reference sequence). The CDR3 sequence: CSAATQGITEAFF. The CDR3 DNA is TGCAGTGCCGCTACCCAGGGTATCACTGAAGCTTTCTTT.

This clonotype was found many times. V gene TRBV12-3 or TRBV12-4 combines with J gene TRBJ2-5; maybe TRBD2 (5 bases). Trimming pared 7 bases from V and 3 bases from J, leaving 15 bases between. CDR3 size: 14 residues. For the CDR3, the DNA is TGTGCCAGCACTCATGAGGGCCTCGAAGAGACCCAGTACTTC. Amino acid sequence: CASTHEGLEETQYF.

The sample holds a few counts of this clonotype. This chain uses TRBV3-1 with TRBJ2-7; 9 bases line up with TRBD2. CDR3 length: 14 amino acids. V gave up 3 bases and J gave up 2 bases; unmatched junction bases: 2. The germline V gene encodes CDR1 LGHDT and CDR2 YNNKEL (reference sequence). CDR3 nucleotides: TGTGCCAGCAGCCATCCTAGCGGGACCTACGAGCAGTACTTC. The encoded protein is CASSHPSGTYEQYF.

This chain joins TRBV3-1 and TRBJ2-4; the D call may be TRBD1 or TRBD2 (5 bases each). Germline V gene data show CDR1 as LGHDT and CDR2 as YNNKEL (reference sequence). The length of the CDR3 is 17 residues. Trimming pared 3 bases from V and 0 bases from J, leaving 15 bases between. DNA for the CDR3: TGTGCCAGCAGCCAGGGGACCCCTGCTTTAGCCAAAAACATTCAGTACTTC. This gives the protein CASSQGTPALAKNIQYF.

This clonotype was found a few times. This chain links TRBV12-3 or TRBV12-4 with TRBJ2-5; D is perhaps TRBD1 or TRBD2 (5 bases each). The length of the CDR3 is 14 residues. V gave up 2 bases and J gave up 6 bases, with 13 bases separating them. The DNA of the CDR3 is TGTGCCAGCAGTTTAAGTGAGGGGTGGAAGACCCAGTACTTC. It codes for CASSLSEGWKTQYF.

This clonotype was seen a handful of times. The V call is TRBV6-1, the J call TRBJ1-5; D is uncertain. Germline lookup yields CDR1 MNHNS and CDR2 SASEGT. The CDR3 is 15 amino acids. The germline V and J ends were trimmed by 8 bases and 4 bases, with 18 bases remaining between them. The CDR3 bases are TGTGCCAGCTTTACAGACTCTCAGCCAAATCAGCCCCAGCATTTT. Amino acid sequence: CASFTDSQPNQPQHF.

This clonotype was recorded at least ten times. V is TRBV28 and J is TRBJ2-7; D is perhaps TRBD2 (5 bases). Trimming removed 3 bases from V and 2 bases from J, with 11 bases in between. The germline gives CDR1 MDHEN, CDR2 SYDVKM. This CDR3 is built from 14 residues. The CDR3 here is CASSLRESAYEQYF. CDR3 in DNA: TGTGCCAGCAGTTTGAGGGAGTCGGCCTACGAGCAGTACTTC.

This clonotype occurred a few times. The rearrangement joins TRBV27 to TRBJ1-2, with D tentatively TRBD1 (6 bases). The CDR3 consists of 14 residues. From germline, CDR1 is MNHEY and CDR2 SMNVEV (reference sequence). V lost 5 bases and J 2 bases, leaving 12 bases between the germline ends. The CDR3 DNA reads TGTGCCAGCAGTCCCGTGGGGGGCAACTATGGCTACACCTTC. This encodes CASSPVGGNYGYTF.

In its sample, this clonotype was seen a few times. The chain joins TRBV29-1 to TRBJ2-6, with 8 bases fitting TRBD1. V was clipped by 7 bases and J by 0 bases; unmatched bases: 14. The CDR3 covers 18 residues. CDR1 is SQVTM and CDR2 is ANQGSEA in the germline V gene. CDR3 sequence: CSGAHPDRASSGANVLTF. The CDR3 DNA is TGCAGCGGCGCCCACCCGGACAGGGCAAGCTCTGGGGCCAACGTCCTGACTTTC.

V usage is TRBV7-2 and J usage is TRBJ2-5; D unresolved. The V gene's germline CDR1 is SGHTA and CDR2 FQGNSA. V shed 4 bases and J shed 8 bases, with 14 bases lying between them. The CDR3 is 13 residues long. CDR3 sequence reads: CASSSKSGRTQYF. The CDR3 bases are TGTGCCAGCAGCTCTAAGAGTGGCCGAACCCAGTACTTC.

Notes on this clonotype: This sequence is one base from a far larger clone and is likely a read error. The chain has TRBV5-1 and TRBJ2-7; TRBD1 aligns across 9 bases. This CDR3 region has 16 residues. With V trimmed by 0 bases and J by 7 bases, 11 bases remained unmatched. In germline, CDR1 is SGHRS, CDR2 YFSETQ. The DNA of the CDR3 is TGCGCCAGCAGCTTGGAACAGGGGGCGCGAGCAGATGAGCAGTACTTC. Its translation is CASSLEQGARADEQYF.

This clonotype was counted at least ten times. DNA for the CDR3: TGCGCCAGCAGTGAAGTCCACGGGATCATGAAGGAGACCCAGTACTTC. As protein: CASSEVHGIMKETQYF. The chain carries TRBV10-2 and TRBJ2-5, with D possibly matching TRBD2 (5 bases). The CDR3 has 16 residues. Germline V gene data show CDR1 as WSHSY and CDR2 as SAAADI. Trimming removed 3 bases at V and 5 bases at J, with 19 bases between.

This clonotype showed up many times. The V and J genes are TRBV6-2 or TRBV6-3 and TRBJ1-2; TRBD1 might be the D (6 bases). The V gene's germline CDR1 is MNHEY and CDR2 SVGEGT. Between the trimmed V and J ends, which lost 5 bases and 8 bases, there was a span of 21 bases. The CDR3 length is 15 residues. The CDR3 is CASSEWAGTTGGYTF. In nucleotides, the CDR3 is TGTGCCAGCAGTGAGTGGGCAGGGACAACGGGAGGCTACACCTTC.

Only a few counts were recorded for this clonotype. V and J are TRBV29-1 and TRBJ2-2, with D perhaps TRBD1 or TRBD2 (6 bases each). Trimming took off 1 base at V and 3 bases at J, with 12 bases between the two ends. This CDR3 has 15 amino acids. Germline CDR1 is SQVTM and CDR2 is ANQGSEA. CDR3: CSVEGGRGDTGELFF. CDR3 DNA sequence: TGCAGCGTTGAAGGGGGTAGGGGGGACACCGGGGAGCTGTTTTTT.

In this sample, this clonotype turned up many times. The J gene is TRBJ2-7, the V gene TRBV28, with a possible D match to TRBD2 (6 bases). V lost 4 bases and J lost 4, with 11 bases in between. Germline V gene sequence: CDR1 MDHEN, CDR2 SYDVKM. This CDR3 spans 13 amino acids. The CDR3 DNA reads TGTGCCAGCAGTTCACTGGAGGGGTACGAGCAGTACTTC. Protein: CASSSLEGYEQYF.

At least ten counts were recorded for this clonotype. The chain is built from TRBV11-1 and TRBJ1-2, with 7 nucleotides matching TRBD1. The V and J ends lost 1 base and 7 bases, in that order; junction bases with no gene match: 3. CDR1 is SGHAT and CDR2 is FQDESV in the germline V gene (reference sequence). CDR3 size: 13 residues. CDR3 loop: CASSLEQGTGYTF. The CDR3 DNA sequence: TGTGCCAGCAGCTTAGAACAGGGGACTGGCTACACCTTC.

This clonotype was seen ten or more times. V usage is TRBV2 and J usage is TRBJ2-2, with D unresolved. CDR1 SNHLY and CDR2 FYNNEI come from the germline V gene. Trimming shortened V by 5 bases and J by 4 bases, and 8 bases separated the two germline ends. CDR3 length equals 13 residues. In nucleotides, the CDR3 is TGTGCCAGCAGTATTTTTAGCACCGGGGAGCTGTTTTTT. Protein sequence: CASSIFSTGELFF.

There are a few counts of this clonotype. This rearrangement joins TRBV20-1 to TRBJ1-1, with D perhaps matching TRBD1 (5 bases). The V end was cut by 7 bases, the J end by 4 bases, with 16 bases between. In germline, CDR1 is DFQATT, CDR2 SNEGSKA (reference sequence). The CDR3 spans 13 residues. CDR3 nucleotides: TGCAGTGTTCCGGGACCTCGCGGCACTGAAGCTTTCTTT. Encoded protein: CSVPGPRGTEAFF.